The 21 T cell receptor beta chains presented below share a single source sample, sequenced in a study of control samples from healthy donors and cancer patients. Assay: immunoSEQ multiplex PCR; the TCRdb copy retains only in-frame clones and omits some. The top ten clones hold 2.5% to 3.5% of a sample with around 120,000 clones, approximately 89% of them seen once. Sequencing was done on a sample of blood. These receptors were collected from a man in his fifties or sixties in good health.

This clone was recorded only once. The V and J genes are TRBV27 and TRBJ1-2; TRBD1 agrees at 10 bases. This CDR3 has 15 residues. The germline V gene has CDR1 MNHEY and CDR2 SMNVEV (reference sequence). V lost 1 base, J lost 7 bases, and 6 bases stayed unmatched. The CDR3 DNA sequence: TGTGCCAGCAGTTTATGGTCGACAGGGGGCGGTGGCTACACCTTC. Its protein product is CASSLWSTGGGGYTF.

The chain uses TRBV2 and TRBJ1-1; D is ambiguous. The CDR3 sequence is 10 residues long. The germline V gene has CDR1 SNHLY and CDR2 FYNNEI. The V and J ends lost 6 bases and 6 bases respectively, with 5 bases between them. CDR3 amino acids: CASRGAEAFF. The CDR3 DNA is TGTGCCAGCAGGGGAGCTGAAGCTTTCTTT.

The chain uses TRBV3-1 (or the pseudogene TRBV3-2) and TRBJ1-5; D uncertain. Germline V CDR1 and CDR2: LGHDT, YNNKEL (reference sequence). This CDR3 contains 19 residues. The V gene lost 0 bases and the J gene lost 4 bases, with 22 bases spanning the gap. The CDR3 loop is CASSQDKIVEQKLNQPQHF. The CDR3 bases are TGTGCCAGCAGCCAAGACAAGATTGTAGAACAGAAACTTAATCAGCCCCAGCATTTT.

The V gene is TRBV2, the J gene TRBJ1-1; 8 bases agree with TRBD1. J lost 5 bases, V lost 8 bases, and 4 bases had no gene match. Per the germline V gene, CDR1 is SNHLY and CDR2 is FYNNEI. This CDR3 comprises 12 residues. The CDR3 coding sequence is TGTGCCAGCGGACAGGGCCTTACTGAAGCTTTCTTT. Translating gives CASGQGLTEAFF. Full variable domain (missing parts from reference TRBV2 and TRBJ1-1): EPEVTQTPSHQVTQMGQEVILRCVPISNHLYFYWYRQILGQKVEFLVSFYNNEISEKSEIFDDQFSVERPDGSNFTLKIRSTKLEDSAMYFCASGQGLTEAFFGQGTRLTVV.

The chain combines TRBV6-4 with TRBJ1-2, with TRBD1 identical over 7 bases. Germline V gives CDR1 MRHNA, CDR2 SNTAGT. The J segment lost 1 base and the V segment lost 3 bases, leaving 2 bases of the junction unmatched. The CDR3 is made up of 14 amino acids. DNA of the CDR3: TGTGCCAGCAGTGAACAGGGGAATAACTATGGCTACACCTTC. Amino acid sequence: CASSEQGNNYGYTF.

Comment on this clone: Different DNA sequences within this sample yield the same CDR3. This sequence joins TRBV5-1 and TRBJ1-2, with 7 positions matching TRBD1. J was trimmed by 4 bases and V by 4 bases; bases with no gene match: 7. The CDR3 totals 14 residues. Per germline, CDR1 SGHRS and CDR2 YFSETQ. Written as DNA, the CDR3 is TGCGCCAGCAGCCCTCAGGGGGAAACCTATGGCTACACCTTC. Its translation: CASSPQGETYGYTF.

The genes are TRBV19 and TRBJ2-1; D gene ambiguous. V gave up 3 bases and J gave up 6 bases, with 12 bases separating them. The CDR3 runs to 14 residues. Germline V gives CDR1 LNHDA, CDR2 SQIVND (reference sequence). CDR3 loop: CASSIIITGNEQFF. The CDR3 nucleotides read TGTGCCAGTAGTATCATCATAACCGGCAATGAGCAGTTCTTC. Full variable domain (outside the CDR3, taken from reference TRBV19 and TRBJ2-1): DGGITQSPKYLFRKEGQNVTLSCEQNLNHDAMYWYRQDPGQGLRLIYYSQIVNDFQKGDIAEGYSVSREKKESFPLTVTSAQKNPTAFYLCASSIIITGNEQFFGPGTRLTVL.

This chain links TRBV28 with TRBJ1-4; D not resolved. Trimming removed 2 bases at V and 4 bases at J, with 5 bases between. The CDR3 is 13 amino acids. CDR1 MDHEN and CDR2 SYDVKM come from the germline V gene. The CDR3 DNA is TGTGCCAGCAGTTTACATGGTAATGAAAAACTGTTTTTT. This sequence encodes CASSLHGNEKLFF.

This chain links TRBV11-2 with TRBJ1-2, with D maybe TRBD1 (6 bases). The germline gives CDR1 SGHAT, CDR2 FQNNGV. The CDR3 extends over 14 amino acids. Trimming took 1 base from V and 8 from J, leaving 14 bases between them. As DNA, the CDR3 is TGTGCCAGCAGCTTAGGGGGACTCAGGGGCGGCTACACCTTC. It translates to CASSLGGLRGGYTF.

The chain couples TRBV11-2 to TRBJ2-6; D ambiguous. In germline, CDR1 is SGHAT, CDR2 FQNNGV. The V gene lost 0 bases and the J gene lost 0 bases, with 6 bases spanning the gap. The CDR3 is 16 amino acids. CDR3 residues: CASSLDGISGANVLTF. As DNA, the CDR3 is TGTGCCAGCAGCTTAGATGGTATCTCTGGGGCCAACGTCCTGACTTTC.

This chain links TRBV13 with TRBJ1-2, with 7 positions matching TRBD1. The length of the CDR3 is 14 residues. After removal of 0 bases from V and 2 bases from J, the junction contained 0 bases not matched to a gene. Germline V gene sequence: CDR1 PRHDT, CDR2 FYEKMQ (reference sequence). CDR3 coding DNA: TGTGCCAGCAGCTTAGGGACAGGGAACTATGGCTACACCTTC. It is translated as CASSLGTGNYGYTF.

The V and J genes are TRBV28 and TRBJ1-4; 7 bases line up with TRBD1. CDR1 is MDHEN, CDR2 SYDVKM, per germline. The V segment lost 5 bases and the J segment 5 bases; nucleotides outside the gene matches: 8. The CDR3 is 15 amino acids. CDR3 amino acids: CASSRQGAGNEKLFF. The CDR3 DNA sequence: TGTGCCAGCAGTAGACAGGGCGCTGGGAATGAAAAACTGTTTTTT. The full variable domain, in which reference TRBV28 and TRBJ1-4 provide the parts outside the CDR3, is DVKVTQSSRYLVKRTGEKVFLECVQDMDHENMFWYRQDPGLGLRLIYFSYDVKMKEKGDIPEGYSVSREKKERFSLILESASTNQTSMYLCASSRQGAGNEKLFFGSGTQLSVL.

DNA for the CDR3: TGTGCCAGCTCACCAAACCTAAGCGCGAAAGAGCAGTACTTC. Residues: CASSPNLSAKEQYF. This sequence joins TRBV18 and TRBJ2-7; D ambiguous. The CDR3 is made up of 14 amino acids. The germline V and J ends were trimmed by 2 bases and 7 bases, with 15 bases remaining between them. Germline V CDR1 and CDR2: KGHSH, LQKENI. Based on the CDR3 plus reference TRBV18 and TRBJ2-7, the full variable domain is NAGVMQNPRHLVRRRGQEARLRCSPMKGHSHVYWYRQLPEEGLKFMVYLQKENIIDESGMPKERFSAEFPKEGPSILRIQQVVRGDSAAYFCASSPNLSAKEQYFGPGTRLTVT.

This clone was recorded only once. This chain connects TRBV5-1 to TRBJ2-3, with D possibly called TRBD1 or TRBD2 (6 bases each). CDR3 size: 15 residues. Trimming removed 0 bases at V and 1 base at J, with 9 bases between. Germline V lookup: CDR1 SGHRS, CDR2 YFSETQ. The CDR3 nucleotides are TGCGCCAGCAGCTTGGCGGGGGCTCGCACAGATACGCAGTATTTT. Amino acids: CASSLAGARTDTQYF.

The chain recombines TRBV4-1 with TRBJ1-1, with no clear D. Germline CDR1 MGHRA, CDR2 YSYEKL. The germline V and J ends were trimmed by 4 bases and 0 bases, with 12 bases remaining between them. This CDR3 region has 15 residues. In DNA form, the CDR3 reads TGCGCCAGCAGCCCCCTTTTCCAGCTGAACACTGAAGCTTTCTTT. It specifies CASSPLFQLNTEAFF.

The chain recombines TRBV10-3 with TRBJ2-7, with 11 bases that match TRBD1. The CDR3 consists of 15 residues. Germline V gives CDR1 ENHRY, CDR2 SYGVKD. J gave up 7 bases and V 8 bases, and 13 bases lay outside the gene matches. CDR3 amino acids: CAIGGQGARKWEQYF. CDR3 nucleotide sequence: TGTGCCATCGGAGGACAGGGGGCGCGAAAGTGGGAGCAGTACTTC.

The chain is built from TRBV5-1 and TRBJ2-7; tentatively, D is TRBD2 (6 bases). The length of the CDR3 is 12 residues. Germline V CDR1 and CDR2: SGHRS, YFSETQ. V lost 4 bases and J lost 1, with 6 bases in between. CDR3 DNA: TGCGCCAGCAGCGGGGGGTCCTACGAGCAGTACTTC. Protein sequence: CASSGGSYEQYF.

The gene calls are TRBV6-5 and TRBJ1-3; TRBD1 agrees at 9 bases. The J segment lost 4 bases and the V segment lost 0 bases, leaving 4 bases of the junction unmatched. The CDR3 extends over 16 amino acids. CDR1 MNHEY and CDR2 SVGAGI come from the germline V gene. The CDR3, as DNA: TGTGCCAGCAGTTACTCGACAGGGGGGCGCGGAAACACCATATATTTT. It codes for CASSYSTGGRGNTIYF.

The chain combines TRBV11-2 with TRBJ1-1, with D unresolved. Trimming removed 5 bases from V and 2 bases from J, with 12 bases in between. The CDR3 length is 14 residues. CDR1 is SGHAT and CDR2 is FQNNGV in the germline V gene. The CDR3 protein is CASSAQQLNTEAFF. The CDR3 DNA follows: TGTGCCAGCAGCGCACAGCAACTTAACACTGAAGCTTTCTTT.

CDR3 protein: CASSLQSSGNTIYF. DNA of the CDR3: TGTGCCAGCAGCTTACAAAGCTCTGGAAACACCATATATTTT. The chain employs TRBV5-8 and TRBJ1-3, with D unclear. V was trimmed by 2 bases and J by 0 bases, leaving 6 bases between them. Germline V gene data show CDR1 as SGHTS and CDR2 as YDEGEE. The CDR3 is made up of 14 amino acids.

The chain carries TRBV3-1 (or the pseudogene TRBV3-2) and TRBJ2-5; D call uncertain. With 2 bases removed from V and 7 bases from J, the gap between germline ends came to 11 bases. The CDR3 extends over 13 amino acids. Germline values: CDR1 LGHDT, CDR2 YNNKEL (reference sequence). The CDR3 spells CASSQSDSGTQYF. CDR3 sequence (DNA): TGTGCCAGCAGCCAAAGTGACTCCGGGACCCAGTACTTC.